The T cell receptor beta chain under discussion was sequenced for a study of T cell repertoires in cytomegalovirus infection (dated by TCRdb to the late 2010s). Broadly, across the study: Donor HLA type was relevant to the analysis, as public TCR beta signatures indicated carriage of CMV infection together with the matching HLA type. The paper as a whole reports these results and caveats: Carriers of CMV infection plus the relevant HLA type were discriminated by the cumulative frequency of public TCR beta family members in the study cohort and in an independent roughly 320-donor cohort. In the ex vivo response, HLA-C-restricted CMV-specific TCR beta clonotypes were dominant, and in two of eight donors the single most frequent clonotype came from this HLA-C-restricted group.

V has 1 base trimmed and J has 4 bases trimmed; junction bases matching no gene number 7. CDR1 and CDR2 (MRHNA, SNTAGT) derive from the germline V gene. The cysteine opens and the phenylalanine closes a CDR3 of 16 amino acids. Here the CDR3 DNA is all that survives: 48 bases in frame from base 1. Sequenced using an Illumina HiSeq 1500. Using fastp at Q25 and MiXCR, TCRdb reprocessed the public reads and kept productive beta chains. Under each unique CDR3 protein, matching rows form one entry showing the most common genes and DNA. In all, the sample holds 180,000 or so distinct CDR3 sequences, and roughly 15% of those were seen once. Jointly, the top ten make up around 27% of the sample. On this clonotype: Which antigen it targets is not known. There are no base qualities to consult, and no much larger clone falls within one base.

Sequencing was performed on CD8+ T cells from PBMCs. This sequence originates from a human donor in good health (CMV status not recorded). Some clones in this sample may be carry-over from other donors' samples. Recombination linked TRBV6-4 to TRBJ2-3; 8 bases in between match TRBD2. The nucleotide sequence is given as TGTGCCAGCAGTGACTTTGGCGGGGGGAGGGCAGATACGCAGTATTTT. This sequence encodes CASSDFGGGRADTQYF.